These 7 T cell receptor beta chains originate from one sample sequenced in a study of blood T cell repertoires in COVID-19 (dated by TCRdb to about 2020). Library method: the immunoSEQ multiplex PCR assay. TCRdb retrieved this table from immuneACCESS and kept in-frame rearrangements only. Not all clones are present; in checked studies, unresolved V genes account for under half, and no reason is known for the remainder. The table for this sample lists 200,000 to 250,000 clones; approximately 90% of them were counted only once. The ten largest clones capture under 3.5% of the sample. Sequencing was performed on peripheral blood. The receptor set was obtained from a man younger than 40 with COVID-19, enrolled during active disease.

The chain recombines TRBV30 with TRBJ1-5; 8 positions agree with TRBD1. The CDR3 is 15 amino acids. The V segment lost 1 base and the J segment 6 bases; nucleotides outside the gene matches: 8. Germline assignment: CDR1 GTSNPN and CDR2 SVGIG (reference sequence). The CDR3 spells CAWSAAPGGSQPQHF. The CDR3 nucleotides read TGTGCCTGGAGTGCCGCGCCAGGGGGCAGTCAGCCCCAGCATTTT. The whole variable domain, remainder taken from reference TRBV30 and TRBJ1-5, is SQTIHQWPATLVQPVGSPLSLECTVEGTSNPNLYWYRQAAGRGLQLLFYSVGIGQISSEVPQNLSASRPQDRQFILSSKKLLLSDSGFYLCAWSAAPGGSQPQHFGDGTRLSIL.

This clone was found once. The chain recombines TRBV7-9 with TRBJ1-4; 11 bases map to TRBD1. V lost 5 bases, J lost 6 bases, and 5 bases stayed unmatched. CDR1 is SEHNR and CDR2 is FQNEAQ in the germline V gene (reference sequence). The CDR3 consists of 15 residues. CDR3 DNA sequence: TGTGCCAGCAGCCCGGGACAGGGGGATTATGAAAAACTGTTTTTT. Residues: CASSPGQGDYEKLFF.

Details on this clone: Other DNA sequences from this sample encode an identical CDR3 as well. The V and J genes are TRBV28 and TRBJ2-7, with 9 bases matching TRBD1. The CDR3 has 12 residues. V was clipped by 8 bases and J by 3 bases; unmatched bases: 2. Germline CDR1 reads MDHEN; CDR2 reads SYDVKM. The CDR3 nucleotides read TGTGCCAGCCGGGACAGGGTCTACGAGCAGTACTTC. Encoded protein: CASRDRVYEQYF.

This clone appeared once. The rearrangement uses TRBV7-8 and TRBJ1-5, with D unresolved. Germline V gene data show CDR1 as SGHVS and CDR2 as FQNEAQ. This CDR3 has 13 residues. V gave up 3 bases and J gave up 4 bases, with 7 bases separating them. CDR3 DNA: TGTGCCAGCAGCTTTGCACAGAATCAGCCCCAGCATTTT. Translation gives CASSFAQNQPQHF.

The V gene is TRBV4-2, the J gene TRBJ1-2; 7 bases map to TRBD1. The CDR3 spans 12 residues. CDR1 is LGHNA and CDR2 is YNFKEQ in the germline V gene. With V trimmed by 6 bases and J by 4 bases, 2 bases remained unmatched. The CDR3 spells CASRTGAYGYTF. Written as DNA, the CDR3 is TGTGCCAGCAGAACAGGGGCCTATGGCTACACCTTC.

This clone has a single count. The genes are TRBV5-4 and TRBJ2-1; D is unresolved. Germline V lookup: CDR1 SGHNT, CDR2 YYREEE (reference sequence). V lost 2 bases, J lost 7 bases, and 16 bases lay in between. The CDR3 contains 15 residues. CDR3 in amino acids: CASSLTRGAWNEQFF. The DNA for the CDR3 is TGTGCCAGCAGCTTAACCCGCGGTGCATGGAATGAGCAGTTCTTC.

V usage is TRBV28 and J usage is TRBJ1-2, with a possible D match to TRBD1 (5 bases). The germline CDR1 and CDR2 sequences are MDHEN and SYDVKM. Trimming shortened V by 3 bases and J by 4 bases, and 9 bases separated the two germline ends. The length of the CDR3 is 13 residues. The CDR3: CASSFQGGYGYTF. The CDR3 coding sequence is TGTGCCAGCAGTTTTCAGGGAGGCTATGGCTACACCTTC.